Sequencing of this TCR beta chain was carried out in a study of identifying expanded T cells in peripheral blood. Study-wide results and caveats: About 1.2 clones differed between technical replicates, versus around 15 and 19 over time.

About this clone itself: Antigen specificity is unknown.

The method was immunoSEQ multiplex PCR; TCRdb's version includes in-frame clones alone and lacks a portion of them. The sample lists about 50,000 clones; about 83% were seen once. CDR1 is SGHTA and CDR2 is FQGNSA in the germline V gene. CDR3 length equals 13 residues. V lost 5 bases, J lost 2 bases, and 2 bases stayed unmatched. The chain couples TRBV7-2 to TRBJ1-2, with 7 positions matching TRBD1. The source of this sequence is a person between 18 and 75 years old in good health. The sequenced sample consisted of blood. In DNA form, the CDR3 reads TGTGCCAGCAGCGGACAGGTCAACTATGGCTACACCTTC. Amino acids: CASSGQVNYGYTF.